The 18 T cell receptor beta chains reported below all come from one sample, sequenced in a study of cytomegalovirus exposure and HLA in healthy donors. PCR employed 60 Vbeta and 13 Jbeta primers. Here immunoSEQ multiplex PCR was the method, and the copy in TCRdb shows in-frame clones only, minus some. This sample has fewer than 120,000 clones, with around 80% found just once. The sequenced material came from PBMCs. Receptor source: a man aged 25-45 years in good health and CMV-seropositive.

This chain connects TRBV4-3 to TRBJ2-3; 9 bases align to TRBD2. From germline, CDR1 is LGHNA and CDR2 YSLEER. V trimming: 2 bases; J trimming: 2 bases; junction bases outside the gene matches: 14. The CDR3 totals 19 residues. As DNA, the CDR3 is TGCGCCAGCAGCCAAAGTTCTTCTCAGGTAGCGGGGGTCACAGATACGCAGTATTTT. Translated: CASSQSSSQVAGVTDTQYF.

The chain links TRBV7-3 to TRBJ2-3; the D is unclear. CDR1 SGHTA and CDR2 FQGTGA come from the germline V gene. CDR3 length: 15 amino acids. The ends were cut back, 0 bases at V and 3 bases at J, with 10 bases in the middle. The DNA of the CDR3 is TGTGCCAGCAGCTTAACGGGCTCAGATACAGATACGCAGTATTTT. Protein: CASSLTGSDTDTQYF. Using reference TRBV7-3 and TRBJ2-3 for the parts outside the CDR3, the full variable domain is GAGVSQTPSNKVTEKGKYVELRCDPISGHTALYWYRQSLGQGPEFLIYFQGTGAADDSGLPNDRFFAVRPEGSVSTLKIQRTERGDSAVYLCASSLTGSDTDTQYFGPGTRLTVL.

This clone was seen just once. V usage is TRBV19 and J usage is TRBJ2-7; TRBD1 matches at 9 bases. Germline CDR1 LNHDA, CDR2 SQIVND (reference sequence). The trim removed 3 bases at V and 1 base at J, leaving 7 bases unmatched. CDR3 size: 16 residues. CDR3 in DNA: TGTGCCAGTAGTATCCCGGACAGGGGCAATTCCTACGAGCAGTACTTC. It is translated as CASSIPDRGNSYEQYF. Based on the CDR3 plus reference TRBV19 and TRBJ2-7, the full variable domain is DGGITQSPKYLFRKEGQNVTLSCEQNLNHDAMYWYRQDPGQGLRLIYYSQIVNDFQKGDIAEGYSVSREKKESFPLTVTSAQKNPTAFYLCASSIPDRGNSYEQYFGPGTRLTVT.

The genes are TRBV19 and TRBJ2-5; 10 bases line up with TRBD1. Trimming took 5 bases from V and 5 from J; bases not matched to a gene: 14. The CDR3 has 17 residues. The germline V gene has CDR1 LNHDA and CDR2 SQIVND (reference sequence). The CDR3 DNA reads TGTGCCAGTAGTCCTCCTTCGACAGGGGGCATTGGGGAGACCCAGTACTTC. Protein sequence: CASSPPSTGGIGETQYF.

The V gene is TRBV29-1, the J gene TRBJ2-3; D may be TRBD1 (6 bases). From germline, CDR1 is SQVTM and CDR2 ANQGSEA. Deletions cut 4 bases from V and 0 bases from J, with 11 bases between. The CDR3 totals 14 residues. In DNA form, the CDR3 reads TGCAGCGTTGGACAGGCTTCTAGCACAGATACGCAGTATTTT. Protein sequence: CSVGQASSTDTQYF.

This clone was picked up one time. The chain carries TRBV9 and TRBJ2-7, with 8 bases identical to TRBD1. The CDR3 runs 14 residues. Germline loops: CDR1 SGDLS, CDR2 YYNGEE. V was clipped by 2 bases and J by 3 bases; unmatched bases: 4. The CDR3 DNA reads TGTGCCAGCAGCGTGACAGGGGTTGGCTACGAGCAGTACTTC. It is translated as CASSVTGVGYEQYF.

This clone was found a few times. CDR3 bases: TGTGCCAGCAGGGGGCCCAACACTGAAGCTTTCTTT. Amino acids: CASRGPNTEAFF. The chain carries TRBV2 and TRBJ1-1, with D tentatively TRBD1 (5 bases). The CDR3 contains 12 residues. CDR1 is SNHLY and CDR2 is FYNNEI in the germline V gene. Trimming shortened V by 6 bases and J by 2 bases, and 7 bases separated the two germline ends.

The gene calls are TRBV7-9 and TRBJ2-5; 9 bases are a match to TRBD2. From germline, CDR1 is SEHNR and CDR2 FQNEAQ (reference sequence). The CDR3 loop spans 15 amino acids. V trimming: 7 bases; J trimming: 2 bases; junction bases outside the gene matches: 8. The CDR3 here is CASTPILAGQETQYF. The CDR3 DNA reads TGTGCCAGCACCCCAATTCTAGCGGGGCAAGAGACCCAGTACTTC.

V and J are TRBV7-8 and TRBJ2-7; 12 nucleotides match TRBD1. The CDR3 loop spans 19 amino acids. The germline V gene encodes CDR1 SGHVS and CDR2 FQNEAQ. The ends lost 1 base at V and 4 bases at J; junction bases unmatched: 14. CDR3 residues: CASSLVPYTGTGGLYEQYF. The CDR3 nucleotides are TGTGCCAGCAGCTTAGTACCTTACACCGGGACAGGGGGCCTTTACGAGCAGTACTTC.

The chain carries TRBV5-5 and TRBJ2-3; TRBD2 might be the D (6 bases). Between the trimmed V and J ends, which lost 0 bases and 1 base, there was a span of 9 bases. Germline-derived CDR1 and CDR2 are SGHKS and YYEKEE (reference sequence). This CDR3 has 15 amino acids. CDR3 nucleotides: TGTGCCAGCAGCTTGGCGGGGGATCGCACAGATACGCAGTATTTT. This gives the protein CASSLAGDRTDTQYF.

CDR3 DNA: TGTGCCAGCAGTTTAGCAGGTCAGCCCCAGCATTTT. This sequence encodes CASSLAGQPQHF. The genes are TRBV28 and TRBJ1-5; D is uncertain. The CDR3 is made up of 12 amino acids. The V gene's germline CDR1 is MDHEN and CDR2 SYDVKM. The V gene lost 2 bases and the J gene lost 6 bases, with 5 bases spanning the gap.

This clone was seen a handful of times. The chain employs TRBV29-1 and TRBJ1-1, with 7 bases matching TRBD1. Germline trimming cut 6 bases from V and 7 bases from J; bases unmatched to any gene: 5. The germline V gene has CDR1 SQVTM and CDR2 ANQGSEA. This CDR3 contains 11 residues. The CDR3 region is CSVDRFGEAFF. DNA of the CDR3: TGCAGCGTGGACAGGTTCGGTGAAGCTTTCTTT. Supplemented by reference TRBV29-1 and TRBJ1-1, the full variable domain reads SAVISQKPSRDICQRGTSLTIQCQVDSQVTMMFWYRQQPGQSLTLIATANQGSEATYESGFVIDKFPISRPNLTFSTLTVSNMSPEDSSIYLCSVDRFGEAFFGQGTRLTVV.

The gene calls are TRBV7-2 and TRBJ2-5; D not resolved. Germline CDR1 reads SGHTA; CDR2 reads FQGNSA. Trimming left V 1 base short and J 12 bases short, with 9 bases between. This CDR3 has 11 amino acids. Written as DNA, the CDR3 is TGTGCCAGCAGCTTAGAACGGGTCAAGTACTTC. Its protein product is CASSLERVKYF.

The chain employs TRBV19 and TRBJ2-4, with 11 nucleotides matching TRBD2. The CDR3 is made up of 18 amino acids. The J segment lost 8 bases and the V segment lost 1 base, leaving 13 bases of the junction unmatched. Germline V gene data show CDR1 as LNHDA and CDR2 as SQIVND (reference sequence). CDR3 protein: CASSIGKTSGAGGDIQYF. CDR3 bases: TGTGCCAGTAGTATAGGGAAGACTAGCGGGGCCGGGGGGGACATTCAGTACTTC.

This clone was found once. The chain links TRBV27 to TRBJ1-6; TRBD1 might be the D (5 bases). The V and J ends lost 2 bases and 0 bases respectively, with 8 bases between them. Germline CDR1 is MNHEY and CDR2 is SMNVEV (reference sequence). There are 16 residues in the CDR3. The CDR3 loop is CASSLGANSYNSPLHF. The CDR3 DNA sequence: TGTGCCAGCAGTTTAGGGGCGAACTCCTATAATTCACCCCTCCACTTT.

The chain uses TRBV19 and TRBJ2-7; TRBD2 agrees at 9 bases. CDR1 LNHDA and CDR2 SQIVND come from the germline V gene (reference sequence). V shed 6 bases, J shed 6 bases, and the junction held 15 bases outside the gene matches. The CDR3 is 16 amino acids. CDR3 in amino acids: CASRPLRGGEAGEQYF. The CDR3 nucleotides are TGTGCCAGTAGACCTCTGCGGGGGGGCGAGGCCGGCGAGCAGTACTTC.

The rearrangement links TRBV5-8 to TRBJ2-2; D gene uncertain. CDR1 and CDR2 from the germline V gene are SGHTS and YDEGEE. V lost 2 bases, J lost 5 bases, and 16 bases lay in between. The CDR3 spans 16 residues. The CDR3 DNA is TGTGCCAGCAGCTTCGAGGCATCTCATACTACCGGGGAGCTGTTTTTT. This encodes CASSFEASHTTGELFF.

This chain joins TRBV10-3 and TRBJ1-3; tentative D call: TRBD1 (5 bases). The CDR3 loop spans 15 amino acids. Germline V gene sequence: CDR1 ENHRY, CDR2 SYGVKD. V lost 8 bases and J 4 bases, leaving 18 bases between the germline ends. The CDR3 loop reads CAIRGGEETGNTIYF. DNA of the CDR3: TGTGCCATCCGTGGGGGAGAGGAGACAGGAAACACCATATATTTT.